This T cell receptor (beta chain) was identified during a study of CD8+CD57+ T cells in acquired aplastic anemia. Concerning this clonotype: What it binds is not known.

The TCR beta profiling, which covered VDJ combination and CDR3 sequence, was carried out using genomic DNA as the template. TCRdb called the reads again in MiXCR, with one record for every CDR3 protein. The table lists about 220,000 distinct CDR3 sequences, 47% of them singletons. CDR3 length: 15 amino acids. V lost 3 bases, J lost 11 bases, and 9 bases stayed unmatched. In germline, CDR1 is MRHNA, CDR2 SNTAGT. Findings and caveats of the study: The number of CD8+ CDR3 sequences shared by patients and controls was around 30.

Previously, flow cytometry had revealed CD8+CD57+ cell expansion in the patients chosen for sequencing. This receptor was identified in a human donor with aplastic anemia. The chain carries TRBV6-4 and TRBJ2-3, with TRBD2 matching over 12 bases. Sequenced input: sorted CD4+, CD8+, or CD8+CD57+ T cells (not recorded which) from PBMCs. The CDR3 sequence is CASSETSGSANEQYF. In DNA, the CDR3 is TGTGCCAGCAGTGAGACTAGCGGGAGTGCCAATGAGCAGTATTTT.